This TCR beta chain was documented in a study of T-cell reconstitution after alpha-beta-depleted transplantation in children. Unique molecular identifiers were incorporated during preparation of the TCRbeta library. TCRdb called the PCR reads again in MiXCR, with one record for every CDR3 protein. Of around 500,000 distinct CDR3 sequences in the sample, under 25% were seen once. This clonotype was detected only a few times. The CDR3 totals 16 residues. Germline CDR1 SGHRS, CDR2 YFSETQ. V lost 2 bases, J lost 3 bases, and 6 bases stayed unmatched. The sequence derives from a boy less than two years old who had a stem cell transplant for acute myeloid leukemia, so the T cells may come from the graft donor. The J gene is TRBJ2-2, the V gene TRBV5-1; TRBD2 aligns across 8 bases. Sequencing used PBMCs, mostly from graft donor cells, obtained 360 days after TCRalphabeta/CD19-depleted stem cell transplant. The CDR3 coding sequence is TGCGCCAGCAGCTTATCACCGGGACTAGACACCGGGGAGCTGTTTTTT. Its translation is CASSLSPGLDTGELFF.